This TCR beta chain was documented in a study of regulatory T cells in long-lasting Graves disease. Study-wide context: For under 3 months, newly diagnosed Graves' patients had been taking antithyroid drugs. Study-level points and caveats: There were preferences for TRBV28, TRBJ1-2 and TRBJ2-5 in persistent disease.

This CDR3 spans 13 amino acids. CDR1 is KGHSH and CDR2 is LQKENI in the germline V gene. V was shortened by 6 bases and J by 1 base, with 7 bases between the two germline ends. Sample time point: newly diagnosed GD, antithyroid drugs for less than 3 months. RNA from PBMCs was the source of the TCR library. The collection involved drawing about 8.2 milliliters of peripheral blood into EDTA tubes. To make TCR beta libraries, researchers used iRepertoire HTBI primers and Arm-PCR of CDR3 regions. TCRdb re-called the multiplex PCR reads with MiXCR, one entry per CDR3 protein. The sample shows about 200,000 distinct CDR3 sequences, 15% to 20% of them seen only once. This clonotype was seen at least ten times. Antigen specificity is unknown.

The origin of this receptor is a female donor with Graves disease. The sequenced sample was peripheral blood mononuclear cells (PBMCs), obtained at new diagnosis, from a patient treated with antithyroid drugs. The chain is built from TRBV18 and TRBJ1-5; D unclear. The CDR3, as DNA: TGTGCCAGCTCCGCGGACAGCAATCAGCCCCAGCATTTT. Translation: CASSADSNQPQHF.